Sequencing of this TCR beta chain was carried out in a study of blood T cell repertoires in COVID-19. The protocol was immunoSEQ multiplex PCR, while the TCRdb copy is restricted to in-frame clones and leaves out a portion. The table has about 270,000 clones, roughly 85% seen once; the top ten hold 7.5% to 10%. The receptor's source is a woman in her forties or fifties who had recovered from COVID-19. Material for sequencing was peripheral blood.

CDR3 in amino acids: CASSQHWTGVAGELFF. In nucleotides, the CDR3 is TGTGCCAGCAGCCAACACTGGACAGGGGTGGCCGGGGAGCTGTTTTTT. This chain joins TRBV16 and TRBJ2-2; 9 nucleotides align to TRBD1. With 2 bases clipped from V and 6 bases from J, the junction kept 7 bases outside the gene matches. This CDR3 contains 16 residues. Germline CDR1 KGHSY, CDR2 FQNENV. The full variable domain, with the rest looked up from reference TRBV16 and TRBJ2-2, is GEEVAQTPKHLVRGEGQKAKLYCAPIKGHSYVFWYQQVLKNEFKFLISFQNENVFDETGMPKERFSAKCLPNSPCSLEIQATKLEDSAVYFCASSQHWTGVAGELFFGEGSRLTVL.